These T cell receptor beta chains were read from a single sample in a study of T-cell memory formation after mild COVID-19. TCRdb re-derived calls from the 5' RACE reads in MiXCR, one entry per CDR3 protein. The sample records about 350,000 distinct CDR3 sequences, approximately 13% being singletons. The sample taken for sequencing was PBMCs or a T cell subset sorted from them (not recorded which). The receptors come from a man younger than 35 who had mild COVID-19 (a few samples of this study predate the infection). Cell type and time point are not known. CDR3s include the opening cysteine and the closing phenylalanine or tryptophan. Fields, in order: V gene, clone size, D gene, J gene, CDR3 DNA, CDR3 protein. D genes are given only for firm matches. Rows may omit the clone size; those that give it use once, few, many or a size class.

>TRBV7-6|few|-|TRBJ1-4
TGTGCCAGCAGCTACGGCCAGGACGCTAATGAAAAACTGTTTTTT
CASSYGQDANEKLFF
>TRBV2|many|-|TRBJ2-3
TGTGCCAGCAGTGAACTGGAAGATACGCAGTATTTT
CASSELEDTQYF
>TRBV29-1|once|TRBD1|TRBJ2-7
TGCAGCGCCGGGACAGGGGATTCCTACGAGCAGTACTTC
CSAGTGDSYEQYF
>TRBV11-2|few|-|TRBJ2-7
TGTGCCAGCAGCTTAGATGCTTTCGGTTGGGGGGACGCCGAGCAGTACTTC
CASSLDAFGWGDAEQYF
>TRBV7-8|-|-|TRBJ2-1
TGTGCCAGCAGCTTTCGGGGGGCCTCCTACAATGAGCAGTTCTTC
CASSFRGASYNEQFF
>TRBV7-2|many|-|TRBJ1-1
TGTGCCAGCAGCGCAGACATGAACACTGAAGCTTTCTTT
CASSADMNTEAFF
>TRBV20-1|few|-|TRBJ2-2
TGCAGTGCTAGGCTCCTTAACACCGGGGAGCTGTTTTTT
CSARLLNTGELFF
>TRBV4-3|many|TRBD2|TRBJ2-3
TGCGCCAGCAGCCAAGGTTCTAGCGGAAGCACAGATACGCAGTATTTT
CASSQGSSGSTDTQYF
>TRBV5-6|-|-|TRBJ1-1
TGTGCCAGCAGCTTGGTTGAGGTAAACACTGAAGCTTTCTTT
CASSLVEVNTEAFF
>TRBV4-1|-|-|TRBJ2-7
TGCGCCAGCAGCCAAGATACAGTTGGCGAGCAGTACTTC
CASSQDTVGEQYF
>TRBV5-4|few|TRBD1|TRBJ1-2
TGTGCCAGCAGCTGGGACAGGGGAGTAGGTGGCTACACCTTC
CASSWDRGVGGYTF
>TRBV4-3|-|TRBD1|TRBJ1-2
TGCGCCAGCAGGGAGGCGGACAGGGGCGACTATGGCTACACCTTC
CASREADRGDYGYTF
>TRBV20-1|-|-|TRBJ2-1
TGCAGTGGAGGGGGGGGTTACAATGAGCAGTTCTTC
CSGGGGYNEQFF
>TRBV18|many|-|TRBJ2-7
TGTGCCAGCTCACCCGGGAGCTCCTACGAGCAGTACTTC
CASSPGSSYEQYF
>TRBV5-6|-|TRBD1|TRBJ2-3
TGTGCCAGCAGCTTTGGGACAGGGATAAATACGCAGTATTTT
CASSFGTGINTQYF
>TRBV7-9|few|-|TRBJ1-5
TGTGCCAGCAGCCGAATCGATCAGCCCCAGCATTTT
CASSRIDQPQHF
>TRBV5-1|-|-|TRBJ1-1
TGCGCCAGCAGCTGGCAGGGGTACGGCACTGAAGCTTTCTTT
CASSWQGYGTEAFF
>TRBV6-5|-|TRBD2|TRBJ2-7
TGTGCCAGCAGTTACTCGACTAGCTCCCGACCACACTTC
CASSYSTSSRPHF
>TRBV6-5|few|TRBD2|TRBJ2-1
TGTGCCAGCAGGACTGGACTAGCGGGGGGTAATGAGCAGTTCTTC
CASRTGLAGGNEQFF
>TRBV7-2|-|-|TRBJ1-5
TGTGCCAGCAGCTTAATAGGACAGTCTAGCAATCAGCCCCAGCATTTT
CASSLIGQSSNQPQHF
>TRBV27|few|-|TRBJ2-1
TGTGCCAGCAGTTCCTCGACACTAGGATACAATGAGCAGTTCTTC
CASSSSTLGYNEQFF
>TRBV7-9|-|TRBD2|TRBJ2-5
TGTGCCAGCAGCTTAGCGCGACTAGCGGGTCAAGAGACCCAGTACTTC
CASSLARLAGQETQYF
>TRBV20-1|-|-|TRBJ1-1
TGCAGTGCTAGAGATACGGCGTCAGACCGCATGAACACTGAAGCTTTCTTT
CSARDTASDRMNTEAFF
>TRBV7-2|few|-|TRBJ1-3
TGTGCCAGCAGTCCAACAGGGCCTCCGGCAAACACCATATATTTT
CASSPTGPPANTIYF
>TRBV6-5|-|-|TRBJ1-2
TGTGCCAGCAGTAAAGTCTTTTTGAGAGGCTACACCTTC
CASSKVFLRGYTF
>TRBV6-1|-|-|TRBJ1-1
TGTGCCTGCCTGTGGGCCACTGAAGCTTTCTTT
CACLWATEAFF
>TRBV5-1|many|-|TRBJ2-6
TGCGCCAGCAGCTTGGGTGGGACCTCTGGGGCCAACGTCCTGACTTTC
CASSLGGTSGANVLTF
>TRBV6-2/TRBV6-3|few|-|TRBJ2-1
TGTGCCAGCAGTTACTCGAAGGGAATAGTCGATGAGCAGTTCTTC
CASSYSKGIVDEQFF
>TRBV4-3|-|-|TRBJ2-5
TGCGCCAGCAGCCAAGATATGGGGGGTTATGAGACCCAGTACTTC
CASSQDMGGYETQYF
>TRBV7-2|-|-|TRBJ2-5
TGTGCCAGCACCAATAGGGAAGGGGCCCAGTACTTC
CASTNREGAQYF
>TRBV20-1|-|TRBD1|TRBJ2-1
TGCAGTGCGGCCGGGACAGGGGGCCTACGCTCCTACAATGAGCAGTTCTTC
CSAAGTGGLRSYNEQFF
>TRBV12-3/TRBV12-4|-|-|TRBJ1-5
TGTGCCAGCACCGAGGTGGGCAATCAGCCCCAGCATTTT
CASTEVGNQPQHF
>TRBV2|-|-|TRBJ2-3
TGTGCCAGCAGTAGGGGTGTGGGAGGAGATACGCAGTATTTT
CASSRGVGGDTQYF
>TRBV6-2/TRBV6-3|many|-|TRBJ2-5
TGTGCCAGCGCTCCTAGAGGACACTGGACCCAGTACTTC
CASAPRGHWTQYF
>TRBV9|-|TRBD1|TRBJ2-4
TGTGCCAGCAGCCCTAGAGGGGACAGGGGGTGGAACATTCAGTACTTC
CASSPRGDRGWNIQYF
>TRBV7-6|few|-|TRBJ2-7
TGTGCCAGCAGCTTAGAGATGGCTAGTAACTACGAGCAGTACTTC
CASSLEMASNYEQYF
>TRBV24-1|-|-|TRBJ2-3
TGTGCCACCAGTGATCGGGTAGATACGCAGTATTTT
CATSDRVDTQYF
>TRBV12-3/TRBV12-4|many|-|TRBJ2-3
TGTGCCAGCAGTTTTTTAGGCGGGACGACTAGCACAGATACGCAGTATTTT
CASSFLGGTTSTDTQYF